Presented here are 13 T cell receptor beta chains from one specimen sequenced in a study of control samples from healthy donors and cancer patients. TCRdb's copy holds only in-frame clones and misses some; the assay was immunoSEQ multiplex PCR. Found here are some 120,000 clones, just over 90% of them singletons; the top ten hold 1.5% to 2%. The material sequenced was PBMCs. Receptors were obtained from a man aged 45-65 years with head and neck cancer.

The chain has TRBV7-6 and TRBJ2-3, with D tentatively TRBD1 or TRBD2 (6 bases each). The CDR3 has 15 residues. V was clipped by 1 base and J by 1 base, with 9 bases between them. Germline loops: CDR1 SGHVS, CDR2 FNYEAQ. CDR3 sequence: CASSLVGGGTDTQYF. The DNA of the CDR3 is TGTGCCAGCAGCTTAGTCGGGGGCGGCACAGATACGCAGTATTTT. The whole variable domain, remainder taken from reference TRBV7-6 and TRBJ2-3, is GAGVSQSPRYKVTKRGQDVALRCDPISGHVSLYWYRQALGQGPEFLTYFNYEAQQDKSGLPNDRFSAERPEGSISTLTIQRTEQRDSAMYRCASSLVGGGTDTQYFGPGTRLTVL.

The rearrangement uses TRBV28 and TRBJ1-2, with TRBD1 matching 8 bases. The germline CDR1 and CDR2 sequences are MDHEN and SYDVKM. This CDR3 is built from 17 residues. V gave up 10 bases and J gave up 4 bases; unmatched junction bases: 20. In DNA form, the CDR3 reads TGTGCCACCGCTTTAACCGGGGACAGGAGGGCCCGCTATGGCTACACCTTC. It is translated as CATALTGDRRARYGYTF.

V gene TRBV6-5 combines with J gene TRBJ1-5; 7 positions match TRBD1. The CDR3 consists of 14 residues. Germline CDR1 reads MNHEY; CDR2 reads SVGAGI. V dropped 2 bases and J dropped 6; count of bases not matched to a gene: 4. This CDR3 is CASSYRRGPQPQHF. As DNA, the CDR3 is TGTGCCAGCAGTTACCGGAGGGGGCCTCAGCCCCAGCATTTT.

The rearrangement links TRBV4-1 to TRBJ1-3; 9 bases map to TRBD1. The ends lost 1 base at V and 6 bases at J; junction bases unmatched: 1. The CDR3 spans 14 residues. From germline, CDR1 is MGHRA and CDR2 YSYEKL. In nucleotides, the CDR3 is TGCGCCAGCAGCCAAGGACAGGGGGTAAACACCATATATTTT. Translated: CASSQGQGVNTIYF.

The gene calls are TRBV29-1 and TRBJ2-7; 7 bases line up with TRBD1. This CDR3 has 14 residues. The trim removed 6 bases at V and 3 bases at J, leaving 11 bases unmatched. CDR1 is SQVTM, CDR2 ANQGSEA, per germline. In nucleotides, the CDR3 is TGCAGCGTGGCCGTAAGGGGGACAGTCTACGAGCAGTACTTC. Residues: CSVAVRGTVYEQYF.

This clone was counted once. The chain combines TRBV9 with TRBJ2-3; 12 nucleotides match TRBD2. CDR3 length: 17 amino acids. Germline trimming cut 3 bases from V and 0 bases from J; bases unmatched to any gene: 5. CDR1 SGDLS and CDR2 YYNGEE come from the germline V gene. The CDR3 region is CASSGLAGGFSTDTQYF. For the CDR3, the DNA is TGTGCCAGCAGCGGGCTAGCGGGGGGGTTTAGCACAGATACGCAGTATTTT.

The V and J genes are TRBV11-2 and TRBJ2-5, with D unresolved. Germline CDR1 SGHAT, CDR2 FQNNGV. Trimming took 7 bases from V and 5 from J, leaving 8 bases between them. The CDR3 spans 11 residues. The DNA for the CDR3 is TGTGCCAGCACCGGCGGTGAGACCCAGTACTTC. The encoded protein is CASTGGETQYF.

The chain employs TRBV24-1 and TRBJ1-2, with D perhaps TRBD1 (5 bases). Trimming took 4 bases from V and 0 from J, leaving 8 bases between them. The V gene's germline CDR1 is KGHDR and CDR2 SFDVKD. The CDR3 has 14 amino acids. The CDR3 sequence is CATSEAGTNYGYTF. The CDR3 coding sequence is TGTGCCACCAGTGAGGCAGGGACTAACTATGGCTACACCTTC.

This chain joins TRBV7-3 and TRBJ2-2; 10 bases are shared with TRBD1. This CDR3 is built from 15 residues. J lost 6 bases, V lost 3 bases, and 4 bases had no gene match. Looked up from germline, CDR1 is SGHTA and CDR2 is FQGTGA. CDR3: CASSLTGGAPGELFF. CDR3 DNA sequence: TGTGCCAGCAGCTTGACAGGGGGCGCCCCCGGGGAGCTGTTTTTT.

V and J are TRBV28 and TRBJ1-4, with D tentatively TRBD1 (5 bases). Germline V gene sequence: CDR1 MDHEN, CDR2 SYDVKM. The V end was cut by 0 bases, the J end by 0 bases, with 14 bases between. The CDR3 is 18 amino acids. The CDR3 here is CASSLWGGPTATNEKLFF. The CDR3 nucleotides read TGTGCCAGCAGTTTATGGGGGGGTCCTACAGCAACTAATGAAAAACTGTTTTTT.

The rearrangement joins TRBV14 to TRBJ2-3; D is uncertain. Trimming cost V 3 bases and J 2 bases, with 15 bases left between them. Per the germline V gene, CDR1 is SGHDN and CDR2 is FVKESK. The CDR3 is made up of 16 amino acids. CDR3 amino acids: CASSQGKTSYTDTQYF. CDR3 sequence (DNA): TGTGCCAGCAGCCAGGGGAAGACTTCCTACACAGATACGCAGTATTTT. The full variable domain, completed using reference TRBV14 and TRBJ2-3, is EAGVTQFPSHSVIEKGQTVTLRCDPISGHDNLYWYRRVMGKEIKFLLHFVKESKQDESGMPNNRFLAERTGGTYSTLKVQPAELEDSGVYFCASSQGKTSYTDTQYFGPGTRLTVL.

The chain is built from TRBV11-2 and TRBJ2-5; D might be TRBD2 (5 bases). The V and J ends lost 1 base and 0 bases respectively, with 15 bases between them. Per the germline V gene, CDR1 is SGHAT and CDR2 is FQNNGV. CDR3 length: 17 residues. CDR3 in amino acids: CASSLVAGDGYQETQYF. Here the CDR3 DNA reads TGTGCCAGCAGCTTAGTTGCCGGGGATGGGTACCAAGAGACCCAGTACTTC.

This clone has just one count. The chain uses TRBV30 and TRBJ2-1; TRBD2 matches 7 bases. This CDR3 has 14 amino acids. Trimming at V came to 4 bases and at J to 7 bases, leaving 10 bases not matched to a gene. Per the germline V gene, CDR1 is GTSNPN and CDR2 is SVGIG (reference sequence). The CDR3 protein is CAWMLGGGVNEQFF. In DNA form, the CDR3 reads TGTGCCTGGATGTTAGGCGGGGGAGTAAATGAGCAGTTCTTC.